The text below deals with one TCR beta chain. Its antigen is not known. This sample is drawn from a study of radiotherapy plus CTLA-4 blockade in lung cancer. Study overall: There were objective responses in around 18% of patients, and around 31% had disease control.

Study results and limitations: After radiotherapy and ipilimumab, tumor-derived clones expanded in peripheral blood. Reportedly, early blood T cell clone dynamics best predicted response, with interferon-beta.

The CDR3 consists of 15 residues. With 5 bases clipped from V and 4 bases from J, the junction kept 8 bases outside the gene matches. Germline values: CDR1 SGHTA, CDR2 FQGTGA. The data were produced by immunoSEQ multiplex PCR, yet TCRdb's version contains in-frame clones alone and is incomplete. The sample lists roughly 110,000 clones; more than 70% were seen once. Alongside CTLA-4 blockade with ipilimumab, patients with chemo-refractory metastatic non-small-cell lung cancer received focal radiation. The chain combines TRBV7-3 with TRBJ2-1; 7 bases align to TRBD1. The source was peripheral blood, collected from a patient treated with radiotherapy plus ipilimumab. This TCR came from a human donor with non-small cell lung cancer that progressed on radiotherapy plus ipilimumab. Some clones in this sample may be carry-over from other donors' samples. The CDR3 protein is CASSIGDRDYNEQFF. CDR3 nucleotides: TGTGCCAGCAGCATAGGTGACAGGGATTACAATGAGCAGTTCTTC.